What follows are 28 T cell receptor beta chains derived from one specimen sequenced in a study of vaccination effects on CD4 cells after COVID-19. The protocol was immunoSEQ multiplex PCR, while the TCRdb copy is restricted to in-frame clones and leaves out a portion. The sample shows around 50,000 clones, around 70% of them seen only once. Scientists isolated CD4+ T cells after an approximately ten-day culture period ended. The person had PCR-confirmed SARS-CoV-2 infection between March and December 2020. Vaccination of participants consisted of two doses of either the BNT162b2 or mRNA-1273 vaccine. These receptors have no identified antigens. The specimen was CD4+ T cells from PBMCs cultured without peptide, collected after COVID-19 vaccination. These receptors all stem from a human donor who had a prior SARS-CoV-2 infection.

This clone came up a few times. The chain uses TRBV19 and TRBJ1-1, with D tentatively TRBD1 (6 bases). V lost 8 bases and J 1 base, leaving 11 bases between the germline ends. The CDR3 loop spans 13 amino acids. Looked up from germline, CDR1 is LNHDA and CDR2 is SQIVND (reference sequence). In DNA form, the CDR3 reads TGTGCCAGTCCCCCGGGACAGAACACTGAAGCTTTCTTT. Translating it yields CASPPGQNTEAFF.

V gene TRBV9 combines with J gene TRBJ1-5; possibly TRBD1 for D (5 bases). V was shortened by 3 bases and J by 4 bases, with 14 bases between the two germline ends. This CDR3 is built from 15 residues. Germline-derived CDR1 and CDR2 are SGDLS and YYNGEE. The CDR3 nucleotides read TGTGCCAGCAGCGCGGACTCCCGGACAAATCAGCCCCAGCATTTT. It specifies CASSADSRTNQPQHF.

The rearrangement uses TRBV6-5 and TRBJ2-1; maybe TRBD1 (5 bases). This CDR3 spans 15 amino acids. Trimming pared 6 bases from V and 5 bases from J, leaving 17 bases between. The germline V gene encodes CDR1 MNHEY and CDR2 SVGAGI. The CDR3 protein is CASSPLGVFHNEQFF. CDR3 coding DNA: TGTGCCAGCAGCCCCTTAGGGGTTTTCCACAATGAGCAGTTCTTC.

The genes are TRBV5-1 and TRBJ2-3; TRBD2 is a possible D gene (7 bases). The CDR3 has 16 residues. The germline V and J ends were trimmed by 0 bases and 1 base, with 12 bases remaining between them. The germline CDR1 and CDR2 sequences are SGHRS and YFSETQ. CDR3 DNA sequence: TGCGCCAGCAGCTTGGCGGGGAGGGGGGGCACAGATACGCAGTATTTT. Its protein is CASSLAGRGGTDTQYF.

V usage is TRBV6-1 and J usage is TRBJ1-2; 8 bases are a match to TRBD1. In germline, CDR1 is MNHNS, CDR2 SASEGT. The V and J ends lost 1 base and 6 bases, in that order; junction bases with no gene match: 7. The CDR3 has 15 amino acids. CDR3 sequence: CASSEVWTGNDGYTF. CDR3 in DNA: TGTGCCAGCAGTGAAGTTTGGACAGGGAACGATGGCTACACCTTC.

The chain uses TRBV7-2 and TRBJ1-3; D not resolved. CDR1 and CDR2 from the germline V gene are SGHTA and FQGNSA. V gave up 5 bases and J gave up 4 bases, with 9 bases separating them. This CDR3 contains 13 residues. The CDR3 sequence is CASSPFGGNTIYF. CDR3 nucleotides: TGTGCCAGCAGCCCCTTCGGGGGAAACACCATATATTTT.

This clone showed up just once. This chain connects TRBV5-1 to TRBJ2-3; maybe TRBD2 (6 bases). Trimming shortened V by 4 bases and J by 1 base, and 28 bases separated the two germline ends. Germline lookup yields CDR1 SGHRS and CDR2 YFSETQ. The CDR3 totals 20 residues. The CDR3: CASSPLNSGSVRWGTDTQYF. The CDR3 nucleotides are TGCGCCAGCAGCCCCCTAAATTCCGGGAGTGTACGATGGGGCACAGATACGCAGTATTTT.

Details on this clone: One end of the junction is discordant with germline, which a read error may explain. The V gene is TRBV7-7, the J gene TRBJ2-2, with D tentatively TRBD2 (5 bases). This CDR3 spans 17 amino acids. Germline V gene lookup returns CDR1 SSHAT and CDR2 FNYEAQ (reference sequence). The DNA for the CDR3 is TGTGCTAGCAGCTTAGCGCCATCTCGGGCGAACACCGGGGAGCTGTTTTTT. Translation: CASSLAPSRANTGELFF.

The chain joins TRBV27 to TRBJ2-5, with a weak D call TRBD1 (6 bases). The CDR3 sequence is 13 residues long. Germline values: CDR1 MNHEY, CDR2 SMNVEV (reference sequence). V lost 5 bases, J lost 5 bases, and 12 bases lay in between. The CDR3 DNA reads as TGTGCCAGCAGTGCCAACAGGGTGGAGACCCAGTACTTC. This sequence encodes CASSANRVETQYF.

The V call is TRBV14, the J call TRBJ2-1; the D is unclear. The CDR3 consists of 15 residues. The V gene's germline CDR1 is SGHDN and CDR2 FVKESK. The germline V and J ends were trimmed by 4 bases and 3 bases, with 13 bases remaining between them. The CDR3 reads CASSRLGPDYNEQFF. The CDR3 region has the DNA TGTGCCAGCAGCCGGTTAGGACCGGACTACAATGAGCAGTTCTTC.

The V gene is TRBV5-1, the J gene TRBJ2-5; 8 bases match TRBD1. The CDR3 length is 16 residues. With V trimmed by 4 bases and J by 4 bases, 12 bases remained unmatched. Germline-derived CDR1 and CDR2 are SGHRS and YFSETQ. CDR3 loop: CASSQTGQGRGETQYF. CDR3 bases: TGCGCCAGCAGCCAGACAGGACAGGGACGGGGAGAGACCCAGTACTTC.

CDR3 protein: CASSIVGVGEAFF. CDR3 DNA: TGTGCCAGTAGTATAGTGGGGGTCGGTGAAGCTTTCTTT. This sequence joins TRBV19 and TRBJ1-1, with D possibly matching TRBD1 (5 bases). This CDR3 is 13 amino acids long. V lost 1 base to trimming and J lost 7 bases, with 10 bases between them. Per germline, CDR1 LNHDA and CDR2 SQIVND (reference sequence).

The chain joins TRBV7-2 to TRBJ2-3; TRBD2 might be the D (7 bases). V was shortened by 1 base and J by 0 bases, with 17 bases between the two germline ends. The CDR3 runs 18 residues. Germline loops: CDR1 SGHTA, CDR2 FQGNSA. CDR3 loop: CASSLEGGRGPSTDTQYF. The CDR3 region has the DNA TGTGCCAGCAGCTTAGAGGGTGGGCGGGGGCCTAGCACAGATACGCAGTATTTT.

The rearrangement uses TRBV2 and TRBJ2-1, with D perhaps TRBD2 (6 bases). Trimming pared 7 bases from V and 4 bases from J, leaving 14 bases between. There are 14 residues in the CDR3. Germline loops: CDR1 SNHLY, CDR2 FYNNEI. The CDR3 bases are TGTGCCAGCACTGGCGGGACGTTTTACAATGAGCAGTTCTTC. Translation gives CASTGGTFYNEQFF.

This clone was observed once. The chain is built from TRBV2 and TRBJ2-7, with 9 positions matching TRBD1. CDR3 length: 13 residues. V trimming: 7 bases; J trimming: 3 bases; junction bases outside the gene matches: 4. Germline CDR1 reads SNHLY; CDR2 reads FYNNEI. The CDR3 sequence is CASIRDRDYEQYF. The CDR3 DNA is TGTGCCAGCATCCGGGACAGGGACTACGAGCAGTACTTC.

Only a few counts were recorded for this clone. The chain links TRBV11-2 to TRBJ2-7; TRBD1 matches 12 bases. Germline CDR1 and CDR2: SGHAT and FQNNGV. The CDR3 consists of 19 residues. The trim removed 4 bases at V and 3 bases at J, leaving 16 bases unmatched. The CDR3 coding sequence is TGTGCCAGCAGCTCCATAAACCGGGACAGGGGGCCGGGTCGCTACGAGCAGTACTTC. This translates into CASSSINRDRGPGRYEQYF.

The rearrangement links TRBV5-3 to TRBJ1-6; D is unresolved. TRBV5-3 is known as an ORF, though its function is uncertain. V lost 5 bases and J lost 12, with 21 bases in between. The CDR3 runs 15 residues. Here the CDR3 DNA reads TGTGCCAGAAGTACCCCGGTATCGGCTTTTGGACCCCTCCACTTT. This sequence encodes CARSTPVSAFGPLHF.

CDR3: CASSLALTDDGYTF. The CDR3 coding sequence is TGTGCCAGCAGCTTAGCCCTAACAGATGACGGCTACACCTTC. The chain employs TRBV7-9 and TRBJ1-2; no definite D call. V lost 0 bases, J lost 8 bases, and 13 bases lay in between. CDR1 is SEHNR, CDR2 FQNEAQ, per germline (reference sequence). The CDR3 is made up of 14 amino acids.

The rearrangement links TRBV7-8 to TRBJ2-2; 13 bases are a match to TRBD2. The CDR3 covers 18 residues. In germline, CDR1 is SGHVS, CDR2 FQNEAQ. The V gene end was trimmed by 5 bases and the J gene end by 4 bases; junction bases not matched to a gene: 10. The CDR3 DNA reads TGTGCCAGCAGCCGGTTTACTAGCGGGAGGGCCCTCACCGGGGAGCTGTTTTTT. This sequence encodes CASSRFTSGRALTGELFF.

The chain couples TRBV19 to TRBJ1-5; TRBD1 matches at 10 bases. The CDR3 is made up of 16 amino acids. J was trimmed by 6 bases and V by 4 bases; bases with no gene match: 9. Germline V gene lookup returns CDR1 LNHDA and CDR2 SQIVND (reference sequence). The CDR3 reads CASSKGRDRGFQPQHF. The CDR3 DNA is TGTGCCAGTAGTAAGGGCCGGGACAGGGGCTTTCAGCCCCAGCATTTT.

The chain is built from TRBV13 and TRBJ2-7; the match to TRBD2 covers 10 bases. The ends lost 9 bases at V and 2 bases at J; junction bases unmatched: 4. Germline V lookup: CDR1 PRHDT, CDR2 FYEKMQ (reference sequence). This CDR3 is built from 13 residues. The chain's CDR3 is CASTLAGTYEQYF. The CDR3 region has the DNA TGTGCCAGTACACTAGCGGGGACCTACGAGCAGTACTTC.

CDR3 loop: CASSQFQETQYF. The DNA for the CDR3 is TGTGCCAGCAGTCAATTTCAAGAGACCCAGTACTTC. This chain joins TRBV12-3 or TRBV12-4 and TRBJ2-5; D ambiguous. V lost 5 bases and J 2 bases, leaving 6 bases between the germline ends. The CDR3 runs 12 residues.

J is TRBJ2-7 and V is TRBV7-2, with D possibly matching TRBD1 (6 bases). The CDR3 covers 12 residues. Trimming took off 6 bases at V and 4 bases at J, with 10 bases between the two ends. CDR1 and CDR2 from the germline V gene are SGHTA and FQGNSA. The CDR3 bases are TGTGCCAGCAGGCTTGGACAGTACGAGCAGTACTTC. Translated: CASRLGQYEQYF.

The chain combines TRBV27 with TRBJ2-7; D unresolved. Per the germline V gene, CDR1 is MNHEY and CDR2 is SMNVEV (reference sequence). Trimming stripped 2 bases from V and 3 bases from J, with 14 bases between. The CDR3 length is 15 residues. The CDR3 loop is CASSLRARRHYEQYF. In DNA form, the CDR3 reads TGTGCCAGCAGTTTACGGGCCAGAAGACACTACGAGCAGTACTTC.

The gene calls are TRBV24-1 and TRBJ2-7; D is unresolved. The CDR3 is 12 amino acids. Trimming removed 0 bases from V and 9 bases from J, with 8 bases in between. The germline V gene has CDR1 KGHDR and CDR2 SFDVKD. The CDR3 protein is CATSDLGTTQYF. CDR3 DNA sequence: TGTGCCACCAGTGATTTGGGTACGACGCAGTACTTC.

The chain employs TRBV4-1 and TRBJ2-7; D call uncertain. V was clipped by 4 bases and J by 3 bases, with 13 bases between them. Per the germline V gene, CDR1 is MGHRA and CDR2 is YSYEKL. The CDR3 contains 14 residues. CDR3 in amino acids: CASSPVADDYEQYF. The CDR3 nucleotides are TGCGCCAGCAGCCCCGTTGCGGACGACTACGAGCAGTACTTC.

The CDR3 nucleotides read TGTGCCAGCAGTTTATCCGGTGAAAAACTGTTTTTT. It specifies CASSLSGEKLFF. The genes are TRBV12-3 or TRBV12-4 and TRBJ1-4; D not resolved. Trimming left V 2 bases short and J 7 bases short, with 5 bases between. CDR3 size: 12 residues.

Comment on this clone: The identical CDR3 is also encoded by other nucleotide sequences in the sample. The chain combines TRBV5-6 with TRBJ1-5; maybe TRBD1 (5 bases). The CDR3 is 12 amino acids. CDR1 SGHDT and CDR2 YYEEEE come from the germline V gene. V lost 4 bases, J lost 5 bases, and 7 bases lay in between. DNA of the CDR3: TGTGCCAGCAGCCTAGGGGATCAGCCCCAGCATTTT. This gives the protein CASSLGDQPQHF.